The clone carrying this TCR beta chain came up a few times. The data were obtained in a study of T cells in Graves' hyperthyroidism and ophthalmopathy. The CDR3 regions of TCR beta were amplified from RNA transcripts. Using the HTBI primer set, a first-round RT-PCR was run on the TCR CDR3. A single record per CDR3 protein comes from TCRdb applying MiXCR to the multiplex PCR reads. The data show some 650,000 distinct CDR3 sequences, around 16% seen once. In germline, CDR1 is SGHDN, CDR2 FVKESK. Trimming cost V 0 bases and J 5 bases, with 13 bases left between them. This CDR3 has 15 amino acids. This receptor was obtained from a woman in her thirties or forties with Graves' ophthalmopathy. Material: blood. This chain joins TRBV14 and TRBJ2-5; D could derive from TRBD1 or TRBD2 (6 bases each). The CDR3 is CASSQERGVLETQYF. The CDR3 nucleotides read TGTGCCAGCAGCCAAGAAAGGGGGGTCCTGGAGACCCAGTACTTC.